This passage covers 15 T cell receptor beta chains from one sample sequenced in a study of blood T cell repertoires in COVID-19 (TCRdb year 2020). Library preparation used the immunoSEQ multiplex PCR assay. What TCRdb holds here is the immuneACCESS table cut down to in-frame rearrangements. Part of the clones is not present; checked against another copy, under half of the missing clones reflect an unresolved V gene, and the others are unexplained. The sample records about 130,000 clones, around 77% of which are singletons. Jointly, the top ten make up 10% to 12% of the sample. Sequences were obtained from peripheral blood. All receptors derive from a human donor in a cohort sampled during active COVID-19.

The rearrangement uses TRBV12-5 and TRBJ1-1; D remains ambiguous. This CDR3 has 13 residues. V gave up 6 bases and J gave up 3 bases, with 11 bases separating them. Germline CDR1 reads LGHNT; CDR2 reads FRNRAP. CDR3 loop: CASGPESDTEAFF. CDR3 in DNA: TGTGCTAGTGGCCCCGAGAGCGACACTGAAGCTTTCTTT.

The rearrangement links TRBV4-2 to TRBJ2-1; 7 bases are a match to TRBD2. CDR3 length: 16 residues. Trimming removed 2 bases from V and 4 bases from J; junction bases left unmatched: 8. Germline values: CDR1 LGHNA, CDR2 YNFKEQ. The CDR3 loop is CASSQRGGGLYNEQFF. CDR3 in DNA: TGTGCCAGCAGCCAACGAGGCGGGGGTTTATACAATGAGCAGTTCTTC.

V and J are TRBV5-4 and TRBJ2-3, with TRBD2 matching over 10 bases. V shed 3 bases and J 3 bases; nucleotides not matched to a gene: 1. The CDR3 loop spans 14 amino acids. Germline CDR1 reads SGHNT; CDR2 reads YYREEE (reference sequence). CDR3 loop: CASSSGLATDTQYF. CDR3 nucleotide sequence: TGTGCCAGCAGCTCGGGACTAGCGACAGATACGCAGTATTTT. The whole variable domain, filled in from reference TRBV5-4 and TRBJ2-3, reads ETGVTQSPTHLIKTRGQQVTLRCSSQSGHNTVSWYQQALGQGPQFIFQYYREEENGRGNFPPRFSGLQFPNYSSELNVNALELDDSALYLCASSSGLATDTQYFGPGTRLTVL.

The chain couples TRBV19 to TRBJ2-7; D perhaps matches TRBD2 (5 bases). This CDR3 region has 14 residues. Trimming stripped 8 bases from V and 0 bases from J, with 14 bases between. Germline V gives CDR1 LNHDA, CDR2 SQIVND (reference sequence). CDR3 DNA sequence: TGTGCCAGTTCCCGAGGGATGCGCTCCTACGAGCAGTACTTC. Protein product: CASSRGMRSYEQYF.

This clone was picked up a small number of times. CDR3 sequence: CASSLSGGDGAFF. The CDR3 nucleotides are TGTGCCAGCAGTTTATCGGGGGGCGATGGAGCTTTCTTT. The V gene is TRBV28, the J gene TRBJ1-1, with TRBD1 as a possible D gene (6 bases). The V end was cut by 1 base, the J end by 10 bases, with 13 bases between. The CDR3 contains 13 residues. Per the germline V gene, CDR1 is MDHEN and CDR2 is SYDVKM. Full variable domain (missing parts from reference TRBV28 and TRBJ1-1): DVKVTQSSRYLVKRTGEKVFLECVQDMDHENMFWYRQDPGLGLRLIYFSYDVKMKEKGDIPEGYSVSREKKERFSLILESASTNQTSMYLCASSLSGGDGAFFGQGTRLTVV.

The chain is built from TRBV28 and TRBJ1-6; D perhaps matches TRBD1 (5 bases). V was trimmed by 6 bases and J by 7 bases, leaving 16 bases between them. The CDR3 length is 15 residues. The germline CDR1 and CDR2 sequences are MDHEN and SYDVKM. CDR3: CASSPLQGRNSPLHF. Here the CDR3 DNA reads TGTGCCAGCAGCCCCCTGCAGGGAAGAAATTCACCCCTCCACTTT. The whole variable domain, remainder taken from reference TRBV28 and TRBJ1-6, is DVKVTQSSRYLVKRTGEKVFLECVQDMDHENMFWYRQDPGLGLRLIYFSYDVKMKEKGDIPEGYSVSREKKERFSLILESASTNQTSMYLCASSPLQGRNSPLHFGNGTRLTVT.

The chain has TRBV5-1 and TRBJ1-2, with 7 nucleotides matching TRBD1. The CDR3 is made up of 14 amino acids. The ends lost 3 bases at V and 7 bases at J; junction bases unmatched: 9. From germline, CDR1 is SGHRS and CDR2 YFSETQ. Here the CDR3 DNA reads TGCGCCAGCAGCTCGACAGGGAGCAGGAGTGGCTACACCTTC. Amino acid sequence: CASSSTGSRSGYTF.

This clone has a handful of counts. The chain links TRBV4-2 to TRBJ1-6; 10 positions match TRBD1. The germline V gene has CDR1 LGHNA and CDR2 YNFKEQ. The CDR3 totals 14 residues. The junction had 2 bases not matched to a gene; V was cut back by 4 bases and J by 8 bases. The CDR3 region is CASSLGTGDSPLHF. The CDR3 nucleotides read TGTGCCAGCAGCCTCGGGACAGGGGATTCACCCCTCCACTTT.

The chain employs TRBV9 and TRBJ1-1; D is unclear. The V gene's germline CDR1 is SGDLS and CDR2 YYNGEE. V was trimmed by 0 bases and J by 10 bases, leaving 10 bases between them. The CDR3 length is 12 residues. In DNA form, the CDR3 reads TGTGCCAGCAGCGTAGAAGGCGGGAGAGCTTTCTTT. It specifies CASSVEGGRAFF.

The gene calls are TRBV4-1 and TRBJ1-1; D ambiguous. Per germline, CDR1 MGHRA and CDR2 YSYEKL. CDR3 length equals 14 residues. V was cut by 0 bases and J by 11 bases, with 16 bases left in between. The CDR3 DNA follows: TGCGCCAGCAGCCAAGAGAGTCTGGGCTGGTGGGCTTTCTTT. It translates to CASSQESLGWWAFF.

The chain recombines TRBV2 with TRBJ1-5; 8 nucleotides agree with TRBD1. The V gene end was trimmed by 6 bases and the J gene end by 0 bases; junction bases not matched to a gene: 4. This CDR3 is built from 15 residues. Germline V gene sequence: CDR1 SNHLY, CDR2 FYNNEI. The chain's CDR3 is CASRTGTGSNQPQHF. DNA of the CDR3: TGTGCCAGCAGAACCGGGACAGGTAGCAATCAGCCCCAGCATTTT.

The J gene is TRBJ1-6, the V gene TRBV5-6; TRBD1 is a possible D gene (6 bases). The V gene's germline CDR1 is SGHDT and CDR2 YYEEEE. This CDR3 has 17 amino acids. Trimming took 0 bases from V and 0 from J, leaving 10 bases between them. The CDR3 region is CASSLAGAISYNSPLHF. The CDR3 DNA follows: TGTGCCAGCAGCTTGGCAGGGGCGATCTCCTATAATTCACCCCTCCACTTT.

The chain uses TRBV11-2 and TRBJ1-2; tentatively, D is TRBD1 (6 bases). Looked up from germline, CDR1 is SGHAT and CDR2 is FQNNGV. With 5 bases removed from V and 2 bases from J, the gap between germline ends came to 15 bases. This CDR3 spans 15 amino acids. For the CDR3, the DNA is TGTGCCAGCAGCGCGATGACAGGTGCGAACTATGGCTACACCTTC. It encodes CASSAMTGANYGYTF.

In nucleotides, the CDR3 is TGTGCCTGGAGCGCGGGGAACTCGAACTACGAGCAGTACTTC. Translated: CAWSAGNSNYEQYF. The chain couples TRBV30 to TRBJ2-7; a weak D match, TRBD2 (6 bases). V dropped 3 bases and J dropped 3 bases, with 15 bases sitting between them. Germline V CDR1 and CDR2: GTSNPN, SVGIG (reference sequence). The CDR3 covers 14 residues.

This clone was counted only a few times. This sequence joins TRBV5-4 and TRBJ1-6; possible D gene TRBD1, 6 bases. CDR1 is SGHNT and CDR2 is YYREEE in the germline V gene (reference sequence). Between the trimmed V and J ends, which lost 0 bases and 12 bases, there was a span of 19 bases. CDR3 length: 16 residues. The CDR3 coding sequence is TGTGCCAGCAGCTTGGCGGGGGGCGCGGCAAAGTTACCCCTCCACTTT. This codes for CASSLAGGAAKLPLHF.